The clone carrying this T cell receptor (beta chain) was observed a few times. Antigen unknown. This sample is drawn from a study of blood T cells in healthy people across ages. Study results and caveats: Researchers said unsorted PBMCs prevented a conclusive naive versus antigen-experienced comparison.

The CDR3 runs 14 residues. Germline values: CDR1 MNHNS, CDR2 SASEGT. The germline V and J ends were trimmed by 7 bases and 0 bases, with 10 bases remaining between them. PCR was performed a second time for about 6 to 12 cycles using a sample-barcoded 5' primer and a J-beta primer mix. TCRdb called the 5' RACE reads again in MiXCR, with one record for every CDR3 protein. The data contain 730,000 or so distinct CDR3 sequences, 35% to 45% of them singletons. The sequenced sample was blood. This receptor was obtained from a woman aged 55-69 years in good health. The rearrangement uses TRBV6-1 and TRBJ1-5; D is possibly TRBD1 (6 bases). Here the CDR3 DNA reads TGTGCCAGCATGGGACATTTTAGCAATCAGCCCCAGCATTTT. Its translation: CASMGHFSNQPQHF.